One and the same sample provided the 29 T cell receptor beta chains below, sequenced in a study of T cells after yellow fever vaccination. TCRdb reprocessed the 5' RACE reads with MiXCR, giving one entry per CDR3 protein. The sample holds around 500,000 distinct CDR3 sequences; less than 25% are singletons and the top ten take about 16%. The material sequenced was PBMCs, taken 21 days after the first yellow fever vaccination. Receptor source: a man younger than 35 who received the YFV17D yellow fever vaccine.

The rearrangement uses TRBV2 and TRBJ1-4; D perhaps matches TRBD1 (5 bases). The length of the CDR3 is 14 residues. Trimming left V 8 bases short and J 4 bases short, with 14 bases between. Germline V lookup: CDR1 SNHLY, CDR2 FYNNEI. The CDR3 coding sequence is TGTGCCAGCCGTAAGGACACCTTTAATGAAAAACTGTTTTTT. Its protein product is CASRKDTFNEKLFF.

The rearrangement links TRBV7-9 to TRBJ2-3, with TRBD2 as a possible D gene (7 bases). This CDR3 region has 13 residues. CDR1 and CDR2 from the germline V gene are SEHNR and FQNEAQ (reference sequence). The ends were cut back, 5 bases at V and 5 bases at J, with 11 bases in the middle. The CDR3: CASSRRGGDTQYF. The CDR3 coding sequence is TGTGCCAGCAGCCGAAGGGGGGGAGATACGCAGTATTTT.

This clonotype came up many times. The chain carries TRBV7-2 and TRBJ2-1; D might be TRBD2 (6 bases). V was pared by 3 bases and J by 6 bases, with 9 bases between. CDR3 size: 13 residues. In germline, CDR1 is SGHTA, CDR2 FQGNSA. CDR3 nucleotides: TGTGCCAGCAGCTTGGGACTGGTCAATGAGCAGTTCTTC. Encoded protein: CASSLGLVNEQFF.

The chain joins TRBV15 to TRBJ2-3, with D perhaps TRBD1 or TRBD2 (5 bases each). Germline V gene sequence: CDR1 LNHNV, CDR2 YYDKDF (reference sequence). Trimming left V 5 bases short and J 1 base short, with 10 bases between. This CDR3 comprises 14 residues. For the CDR3, the DNA is TGTGCCACCAGCCTCATGGGGGGCACAGATACGCAGTATTTT. Translating gives CATSLMGGTDTQYF.

The V gene is TRBV6-1, the J gene TRBJ2-7; the D call may be TRBD1 or TRBD2 (5 bases each). Germline V gene sequence: CDR1 MNHNS, CDR2 SASEGT. The V end was cut by 5 bases, the J end by 4 bases, with 15 bases between. The CDR3 consists of 14 residues. CDR3 residues: CASSRSLGVYEQYF. The CDR3 region has the DNA TGTGCCAGCAGTAGAAGCTTGGGGGTATACGAGCAGTACTTC.

The genes are TRBV9 and TRBJ2-5; 9 bases align to TRBD1. CDR1 and CDR2 from the germline V gene are SGDLS and YYNGEE. V shed 0 bases and J 2 bases; nucleotides not matched to a gene: 11. CDR3 size: 18 residues. CDR3 amino acids: CASSVASGTGSGQETQYF. Here the CDR3 DNA reads TGTGCCAGCAGCGTAGCTTCCGGGACAGGGTCGGGGCAAGAGACCCAGTACTTC. Filled out from reference TRBV9 and TRBJ2-5, the complete variable domain reads DSGVTQTPKHLITATGQRVTLRCSPRSGDLSVYWYQQSLDQGLQFLIQYYNGEERAKGNILERFSAQQFPDLHSELNLSSLELGDSALYFCASSVASGTGSGQETQYFGPGTRLLVL.

This clonotype has ten or more counts. This chain uses TRBV20-1 with TRBJ2-3, with D perhaps matching TRBD1 or TRBD2 (5 bases each). The CDR3 runs 13 residues. The V gene's germline CDR1 is DFQATT and CDR2 SNEGSKA (reference sequence). The CDR3: CSRPGRPTDTQYF. The CDR3, as DNA: TGCTCCCGACCAGGGAGACCCACAGATACGCAGTATTTT.

V and J are TRBV19 and TRBJ1-2, with TRBD1 matching over 7 bases. The CDR3 spans 11 residues. Trimming at V came to 6 bases and at J to 8 bases, leaving 3 bases not matched to a gene. The germline V gene has CDR1 LNHDA and CDR2 SQIVND (reference sequence). Here the CDR3 reads CASRTGRGYTF. The CDR3 DNA sequence: TGTGCCAGTAGGACAGGGCGAGGCTACACCTTC.

The chain employs TRBV7-6 and TRBJ2-5; D might be TRBD1 (5 bases). Trimming stripped 6 bases from V and 3 bases from J, with 8 bases between. The CDR3 is 12 residues long. In germline, CDR1 is SGHVS, CDR2 FNYEAQ. In nucleotides, the CDR3 is TGTGCCAGCAGACAGGATGAAGAGACCCAGTACTTC. Protein: CASRQDEETQYF.

This clonotype was detected only a few times. The chain combines TRBV5-1 with TRBJ2-6; D possibly matches TRBD1 or TRBD2 (5 bases each). Between the trimmed V and J ends, which lost 3 bases and 0 bases, there was a span of 13 bases. Per the germline V gene, CDR1 is SGHRS and CDR2 is YFSETQ. CDR3 length: 17 residues. The CDR3 bases are TGCGCCAGCAGCTCCCGGGACGTTCCCTCTGGGGCCAACGTCCTGACTTTC. It encodes CASSSRDVPSGANVLTF.

This clonotype appeared a few times. This rearrangement joins TRBV15 to TRBJ2-5; TRBD1 matches at 7 bases. V lost 3 bases and J lost 5; bases outside the gene matches: 6. This CDR3 has 14 amino acids. Germline assignment: CDR1 LNHNV and CDR2 YYDKDF (reference sequence). The CDR3 DNA follows: TGTGCCACCAGCAGGGAGGACAGGCGGGAGACCCAGTACTTC. Residues: CATSREDRRETQYF. Looking up the rest from reference TRBV15 and TRBJ2-5 gives the full variable domain: DAMVIQNPRYQVTQFGKPVTLSCSQTLNHNVMYWYQQKSSQAPKLLFHYYDKDFNNEADTPDNFQSRRPNTSFCFLDIRSPGLGDTAMYLCATSREDRRETQYFGPGTRLLVL.

The table lists this clonotype with many counts. The chain has TRBV6-2 or TRBV6-3 and TRBJ1-1; D is ambiguous. V shed 3 bases and J shed 9 bases, with 8 bases lying between them. CDR1 MNHEY and CDR2 SVGEGT come from the germline V gene. The CDR3 loop spans 11 amino acids. The DNA for the CDR3 is TGTGCCAGCAGTTATAGCAGTCAAGCTTTCTTT. Encoded protein: CASSYSSQAFF.

In this sample, this clonotype turned up a few times. The V call is TRBV4-1, the J call TRBJ1-5; maybe TRBD1 (5 bases). This CDR3 is 14 amino acids long. CDR1 MGHRA and CDR2 YSYEKL come from the germline V gene. V shed 0 bases and J shed 5 bases, with 8 bases lying between them. The CDR3 sequence is CASSQEQVYQPQHF. The CDR3 DNA follows: TGCGCCAGCAGCCAAGAACAGGTGTATCAGCCCCAGCATTTT.

The rearrangement uses TRBV20-1 and TRBJ2-5; no definite D call. The CDR3 has 11 residues. The germline V gene has CDR1 DFQATT and CDR2 SNEGSKA (reference sequence). V lost 6 bases and J 1 base, leaving 6 bases between the germline ends. The chain's CDR3 is CSATTQETQYF. CDR3 DNA: TGCAGTGCCACTACCCAAGAGACCCAGTACTTC.

This clonotype was picked up a small number of times. The genes are TRBV12-3 or TRBV12-4 and TRBJ2-1, with TRBD2 matching over 11 bases. The CDR3 is 14 amino acids. V gave up 7 bases and J gave up 6 bases; unmatched junction bases: 5. The CDR3 region has the DNA TGTGCCAGCATTAGTAGCGGGGGGGCCAATGAGCAGTTCTTC. Amino acid sequence: CASISSGGANEQFF.

In its sample, this clonotype was seen once. The rearrangement links TRBV7-3 to TRBJ1-1, with D tentatively TRBD1 (6 bases). V was cut by 4 bases and J by 5 bases, with 14 bases left in between. The length of the CDR3 is 14 residues. Germline loops: CDR1 SGHTA, CDR2 FQGTGA. The CDR3 sequence: CASSSGGPGTEAFF. CDR3 nucleotides: TGTGCCAGCAGCTCGGGGGGGCCAGGAACTGAAGCTTTCTTT. The full variable domain, rest sourced from reference TRBV7-3 and TRBJ1-1, is GAGVSQTPSNKVTEKGKYVELRCDPISGHTALYWYRQSLGQGPEFLIYFQGTGAADDSGLPNDRFFAVRPEGSVSTLKIQRTERGDSAVYLCASSSGGPGTEAFFGQGTRLTVV.

This clonotype was counted between two and nine times. V is TRBV7-9 and J is TRBJ2-7; 10 nucleotides agree with TRBD1. Germline CDR1 and CDR2: SEHNR and FQNEAQ (reference sequence). This CDR3 is built from 16 residues. V dropped 6 bases and J dropped 0; count of bases not matched to a gene: 8. The CDR3 here is CASSFGGTGVSYEQYF. DNA of the CDR3: TGTGCCAGCAGTTTCGGTGGGACAGGGGTCTCCTACGAGCAGTACTTC.

This clonotype was seen more than once but under ten times. The chain couples TRBV15 to TRBJ2-1; tentatively, D is TRBD1 (6 bases). Germline CDR1 LNHNV, CDR2 YYDKDF (reference sequence). There are 14 residues in the CDR3. The ends were cut back, 4 bases at V and 7 bases at J, with 14 bases in the middle. CDR3 residues: CATSIERQGNEQFF. The CDR3 DNA is TGTGCCACCAGCATTGAGCGGCAGGGGAATGAGCAGTTCTTC.

The chain is built from TRBV5-1 and TRBJ1-1; D remains unclear. The CDR3 loop spans 14 amino acids. Trimming left V 4 bases short and J 1 base short, with 11 bases between. The germline gives CDR1 SGHRS, CDR2 YFSETQ. This CDR3 reads CASSVYLGNTEAFF. Written as DNA, the CDR3 is TGCGCCAGCAGCGTGTATTTGGGGAACACTGAAGCTTTCTTT.

The V gene is TRBV7-3, the J gene TRBJ2-3, with 9 bases identical to TRBD2. V lost 5 bases to trimming and J lost 6 bases; unmatched junction nucleotides: 9. The CDR3 runs to 15 residues. Germline CDR1 reads SGHTA; CDR2 reads FQGTGA. CDR3 region: CASSPLGAGGDTQYF. CDR3 DNA sequence: TGTGCCAGCAGCCCCCTAGGGGCGGGGGGGGATACGCAGTATTTT.

The genes are TRBV4-3 and TRBJ1-4; D unresolved. V lost 0 bases, J lost 0 bases, and 8 bases lay in between. The CDR3 loop spans 16 amino acids. The V gene's germline CDR1 is LGHNA and CDR2 YSLEER. For the CDR3, the DNA is TGCGCCAGCAGCCAAGATATAACTACAACTAATGAAAAACTGTTTTTT. Translated: CASSQDITTTNEKLFF.

The chain is built from TRBV5-6 and TRBJ2-7; 8 bases are a match to TRBD1. V gave up 6 bases and J gave up 6 bases; unmatched junction bases: 8. Germline-derived CDR1 and CDR2 are SGHDT and YYEEEE. The CDR3 length is 13 residues. This chain's CDR3 is CASNRNRGSEQYV. The CDR3 DNA reads as TGTGCCAGCAATCGAAACAGGGGGAGCGAGCAGTACGTC.

This clonotype has a count of ten or more. The junction differs from germline at one of its ends, possibly a read error. The chain combines TRBV4-3 with TRBJ2-3, with TRBD1 identical over 7 bases. CDR1 is LGHNA, CDR2 YSLEER, per germline. There are 16 residues in the CDR3. Here the CDR3 reads CASSQGDRVSRDTQYF. CDR3 in DNA: TGCGCCAGCAGCCAAGGTGACAGGGTTAGCAGAGATACGCAGTATTTT.

A few counts support this clonotype. The CDR3, as DNA: TGTGCCAGCAGCCTAATCCCCCTACGACTTGTGGGGGGGCCTGGGAATGAGCAGTTCTTC. Protein sequence: CASSLIPLRLVGGPGNEQFF. The chain uses TRBV7-3 and TRBJ2-1; D is perhaps TRBD2 (7 bases). The CDR3 length is 20 residues. Trimming stripped 5 bases from V and 7 bases from J, with 33 bases between. Germline assignment: CDR1 SGHTA and CDR2 FQGTGA.

This clonotype has a count of ten or more. The chain carries TRBV12-3 or TRBV12-4 and TRBJ2-1; 9 bases agree with TRBD2. V was pared by 3 bases and J by 2 bases, with 2 bases of the junction left unmatched. CDR3 size: 15 residues. CDR3 residues: CASSFLAGTYNEQFF. Written as DNA, the CDR3 is TGTGCCAGCAGTTTCCTAGCGGGGACCTACAATGAGCAGTTCTTC.

This clonotype was detected a few times. This chain joins TRBV6-1 and TRBJ1-2, with unresolved D. V gave up 8 bases and J gave up 5 bases, with 18 bases separating them. The CDR3 covers 14 residues. Per the germline V gene, CDR1 is MNHNS and CDR2 is SASEGT. This chain's CDR3 is CASSTARTRYGYTF. CDR3 coding DNA: TGTGCCAGCTCGACCGCTAGGACCCGATATGGCTACACCTTC.

This clonotype was counted between two and nine times. V gene TRBV4-3 combines with J gene TRBJ1-3; D remains unclear. This CDR3 contains 14 residues. The V end was cut by 1 base, the J end by 6 bases, with 10 bases between. The germline CDR1 and CDR2 sequences are LGHNA and YSLEER. CDR3 DNA sequence: TGCGCCAGCAGCCAAGGGCCACGGGTAAACACCATATATTTT. The encoded protein is CASSQGPRVNTIYF.

The table lists this clonotype with a few counts. The chain recombines TRBV7-9 with TRBJ1-1; D gene ambiguous. In germline, CDR1 is SEHNR, CDR2 FQNEAQ (reference sequence). V gave up 5 bases and J gave up 1 base, with 11 bases separating them. This CDR3 has 14 residues. The CDR3 is CASSPVRQNTEAFF. The CDR3 nucleotides are TGTGCCAGCAGCCCTGTACGCCAGAACACTGAAGCTTTCTTT.

The V and J genes are TRBV20-1 and TRBJ1-3; the match to TRBD1 covers 7 bases. The CDR3 is 14 amino acids. The V gene end was trimmed by 5 bases and the J gene end by 0 bases; junction bases not matched to a gene: 4. CDR1 is DFQATT and CDR2 is SNEGSKA in the germline V gene (reference sequence). DNA for the CDR3: TGCAGTGCTCCGACAGGGAGCTCTGGAAACACCATATATTTT. It translates to CSAPTGSSGNTIYF.